The 23 T cell receptor beta chains given below trace back to one sample, sequenced in a study of T-cell memory formation after mild COVID-19. TCRdb re-analysed the 5' RACE reads in MiXCR, keeping a single row per CDR3 protein. The data show roughly 550,000 distinct CDR3 sequences, with 20% seen just once and around 13% held by the top ten. Sequenced: PBMCs or a T cell subset sorted from them (not recorded which). The receptor set was obtained from an adult woman who had mild COVID-19 (a few samples of this study predate the infection). Cell type and time point are not known.

This clonotype was seen a few times. This sequence joins TRBV12-3 or TRBV12-4 and TRBJ2-7, with D hard to call. The CDR3 spans 15 residues. The ends were cut back, 5 bases at V and 2 bases at J, with 16 bases in the middle. The CDR3 region is CASSPYTTGTYEQYF. CDR3 coding DNA: TGTGCCAGCAGTCCCTACACGACTGGAACCTACGAGCAGTACTTC.

This clonotype was detected a few times. The J gene is TRBJ2-5, the V gene TRBV7-9, with TRBD2 as a possible D gene (5 bases). Germline loops: CDR1 SEHNR, CDR2 FQNEAQ (reference sequence). V was trimmed by 1 base and J by 2 bases, leaving 11 bases between them. This CDR3 is 15 amino acids long. Here the CDR3 DNA reads TGTGCCAGCAGCTTAGGGGAGAAGGATCAAGAGACCCAGTACTTC. Amino acids: CASSLGEKDQETQYF.

This clonotype appeared a few times. The chain is built from TRBV7-9 and TRBJ1-1, with 8 bases fitting TRBD1. The CDR3 consists of 15 residues. The ends lost 4 bases at V and 2 bases at J; junction bases unmatched: 6. Germline V lookup: CDR1 SEHNR, CDR2 FQNEAQ (reference sequence). The chain's CDR3 is CASSSTGGFNTEAFF. DNA for the CDR3: TGTGCCAGCAGCTCCACAGGGGGTTTCAACACTGAAGCTTTCTTT.

This clonotype has just a few counts. The junction does not match germline at one end; this may be a read error. The chain joins TRBV19 to TRBJ2-3, with D unresolved. This CDR3 has 15 amino acids. Germline lookup yields CDR1 LNHDA and CDR2 SQIVND (reference sequence). The CDR3 loop reads CASNIDFLSTDTQYF. The CDR3 nucleotides read TGTGCCAGTAATATAGACTTCCTGAGCACAGATACGCAGTATTTT.

This clonotype was found a few times. This chain uses TRBV7-2 with TRBJ1-6; 8 bases are a match to TRBD1. The CDR3 extends over 15 amino acids. V was pared by 4 bases and J by 5 bases, with 4 bases of the junction left unmatched. The germline V gene has CDR1 SGHTA and CDR2 FQGNSA. The CDR3 DNA follows: TGTGCCAGCAGCTACGGGACAGGCCATAATTCACCCCTCCACTTT. Translation: CASSYGTGHNSPLHF.

The chain recombines TRBV12-3 or TRBV12-4 with TRBJ2-5; D gene unclear. The CDR3 totals 11 residues. V was cut by 3 bases and J by 5 bases, with 4 bases left in between. The CDR3 DNA reads as TGTGCCAGCAGTTTCACCGAGACCCAGTACTTC. It is translated as CASSFTETQYF.

The CDR3 region is CASSLDPGGEQYF. The DNA for the CDR3 is TGCGCCAGCAGCTTGGACCCCGGGGGCGAGCAGTACTTC. The V call is TRBV5-1, the J call TRBJ2-7; D is possibly TRBD2 (6 bases). V lost 0 bases and J lost 6, with 10 bases in between. The CDR3 is 13 residues long. The germline V gene encodes CDR1 SGHRS and CDR2 YFSETQ.

J is TRBJ2-5 and V is TRBV20-1, with D maybe TRBD2 (6 bases). The CDR3 is made up of 12 amino acids. V lost 5 bases and J 5 bases, leaving 12 bases between the germline ends. Germline V gene sequence: CDR1 DFQATT, CDR2 SNEGSKA (reference sequence). CDR3 loop: CSAYPGGETQYF. Here the CDR3 DNA reads TGCAGTGCTTACCCTGGGGGGGAGACCCAGTACTTC.

V usage is TRBV10-2 and J usage is TRBJ2-2, with 7 bases identical to TRBD1. The CDR3 runs 15 residues. Germline trimming cut 7 bases from V and 2 bases from J; bases unmatched to any gene: 7. Germline CDR1 is WSHSY and CDR2 is SAAADI. CDR3 amino acids: CASTQGQPNTGELFF. The CDR3 nucleotides read TGCGCCAGCACCCAGGGACAGCCAAACACCGGGGAGCTGTTTTTT.

The chain recombines TRBV11-2 with TRBJ2-1; D is uncertain. Germline V gives CDR1 SGHAT, CDR2 FQNNGV. The CDR3 sequence is 12 residues long. V was cut by 5 bases and J by 8 bases, with 10 bases left in between. CDR3 region: CASSQRSDEQFF. CDR3 sequence (DNA): TGTGCCAGCAGCCAGAGGTCCGATGAGCAGTTCTTC.

This clonotype came up many times. The gene calls are TRBV5-1 and TRBJ2-7; TRBD2 aligns across 7 bases. The germline V gene has CDR1 SGHRS and CDR2 YFSETQ. V trimming: 4 bases; J trimming: 2 bases; junction bases outside the gene matches: 12. The CDR3 has 16 residues. Here the CDR3 reads CASSGGHGRNAYEQYF. For the CDR3, the DNA is TGCGCCAGCAGCGGAGGGCACGGGAGGAATGCCTACGAGCAGTACTTC.

This chain connects TRBV3-1 to TRBJ1-2; D is uncertain. The V and J ends lost 0 bases and 1 base respectively, with 6 bases between them. Germline lookup yields CDR1 LGHDT and CDR2 YNNKEL (reference sequence). The CDR3 totals 14 residues. The CDR3 nucleotides read TGTGCCAGCAGCCAAGACGGAATTAACTATGGCTACACCTTC. This codes for CASSQDGINYGYTF.

The CDR3 region has the DNA TGCGCCAGCAGCCTGATGGCCGTCGTCATCACCAATGAGCAGTTCTTC. This codes for CASSLMAVVITNEQFF. The chain has TRBV5-1 and TRBJ2-1; D unclear. The CDR3 extends over 16 amino acids. The V and J ends lost 4 bases and 6 bases respectively, with 20 bases between them. Germline lookup yields CDR1 SGHRS and CDR2 YFSETQ.

V usage is TRBV6-6 and J usage is TRBJ1-1; a weak D match, TRBD1 (5 bases). V lost 0 bases and J lost 4, with 12 bases in between. Germline CDR1 and CDR2: MNHNY and SVGAGI (reference sequence). This CDR3 comprises 15 residues. Here the CDR3 reads CASSYSSGRSTEAFF. The CDR3, as DNA: TGTGCCAGCAGTTACTCGTCAGGGCGGAGCACTGAAGCTTTCTTT.

This chain links TRBV12-3 or TRBV12-4 with TRBJ2-4; D is unclear. The CDR3 consists of 13 residues. V was clipped by 4 bases and J by 4 bases, with 8 bases between them. CDR3 region: CASSSLEKNIQYF. The DNA of the CDR3 is TGTGCCAGCAGTTCTCTTGAGAAAAACATTCAGTACTTC.

This clonotype was observed a few times. V usage is TRBV4-1 and J usage is TRBJ1-6, with D uncertain. V was pared by 4 bases and J by 9 bases, with 7 bases between. Germline loops: CDR1 MGHRA, CDR2 YSYEKL. This CDR3 comprises 12 residues. CDR3 loop: CASSPSASPLHF. CDR3 DNA: TGCGCCAGCAGCCCTTCGGCTTCACCCCTCCACTTT.

This sequence joins TRBV25-1 and TRBJ1-1, with 7 bases fitting TRBD1. V lost 4 bases, J lost 3 bases, and 14 bases stayed unmatched. Per germline, CDR1 MGHDK and CDR2 SYGVNS. The length of the CDR3 is 17 residues. The CDR3 sequence is CASSGQGSDPSDTEAFF. The DNA of the CDR3 is TGTGCCAGCAGTGGACAGGGCTCAGATCCCTCGGACACTGAAGCTTTCTTT.

In its sample, this clonotype was seen a few times. The chain carries TRBV4-2 and TRBJ2-7, with 11 bases that match TRBD1. The CDR3 runs 19 residues. CDR1 and CDR2 (germline): LGHNA, YNFKEQ. After removal of 2 bases from V and 3 bases from J, the junction contained 15 bases not matched to a gene. The CDR3 DNA follows: TGTGCCAGCAGCCAACCGGGACAGGGGGTAGGAATCGCCTTCTACGAGCAGTACTTC. As protein: CASSQPGQGVGIAFYEQYF.

The V and J genes are TRBV11-3 and TRBJ2-7; TRBD1 might be the D (6 bases). The length of the CDR3 is 16 residues. Trimming shortened V by 1 base and J by 7 bases, and 20 bases separated the two germline ends. Germline assignment: CDR1 SGHNT and CDR2 YENEEA. CDR3 region: CASSLGDYRESGEQYF. CDR3 bases: TGTGCCAGCAGCTTAGGGGATTACAGGGAATCGGGTGAGCAGTACTTC.

The rearrangement joins TRBV3-1 to TRBJ2-7; weak D call: TRBD2 (5 bases). The CDR3 is made up of 14 amino acids. The V end lost 4 bases, the J end lost 3 bases, and 13 bases lay between the germline ends. Germline V lookup: CDR1 LGHDT, CDR2 YNNKEL (reference sequence). The CDR3 nucleotides read TGTGCCAGCAGCCCCACGAGGGCTGACTACGAGCAGTACTTC. This sequence encodes CASSPTRADYEQYF.

This clonotype was seen only a few times. The chain combines TRBV28 with TRBJ2-7, with a weak D call TRBD2 (6 bases). Trimming left V 8 bases short and J 3 bases short, with 23 bases between. This CDR3 region has 16 residues. Germline assignment: CDR1 MDHEN and CDR2 SYDVKM. CDR3 bases: TGTGCCAGCCTCTCTAAGTGGCGCGGGGCAGGCTACGAGCAGTACTTC. This codes for CASLSKWRGAGYEQYF.

This clonotype was found a few times. V gene TRBV9 combines with J gene TRBJ1-2, with D possibly matching TRBD1 (6 bases). The CDR3 has 13 residues. Germline CDR1 reads SGDLS; CDR2 reads YYNGEE. Trimming left V 2 bases short and J 4 bases short, with 9 bases between. CDR3 sequence: CASSVGRGYGYTF. CDR3 sequence (DNA): TGTGCCAGCAGCGTCGGCAGGGGCTATGGCTACACCTTC.

This clonotype was counted many times. The chain links TRBV11-1 to TRBJ2-6, with D hard to call. This CDR3 is built from 15 residues. Trimming shortened V by 1 base and J by 0 bases, and 4 bases separated the two germline ends. Germline loops: CDR1 SGHAT, CDR2 FQDESV (reference sequence). The CDR3 sequence is CASSLGLSGANVLTF. The DNA of the CDR3 is TGTGCCAGCAGCTTAGGACTCTCTGGGGCCAACGTCCTGACTTTC.